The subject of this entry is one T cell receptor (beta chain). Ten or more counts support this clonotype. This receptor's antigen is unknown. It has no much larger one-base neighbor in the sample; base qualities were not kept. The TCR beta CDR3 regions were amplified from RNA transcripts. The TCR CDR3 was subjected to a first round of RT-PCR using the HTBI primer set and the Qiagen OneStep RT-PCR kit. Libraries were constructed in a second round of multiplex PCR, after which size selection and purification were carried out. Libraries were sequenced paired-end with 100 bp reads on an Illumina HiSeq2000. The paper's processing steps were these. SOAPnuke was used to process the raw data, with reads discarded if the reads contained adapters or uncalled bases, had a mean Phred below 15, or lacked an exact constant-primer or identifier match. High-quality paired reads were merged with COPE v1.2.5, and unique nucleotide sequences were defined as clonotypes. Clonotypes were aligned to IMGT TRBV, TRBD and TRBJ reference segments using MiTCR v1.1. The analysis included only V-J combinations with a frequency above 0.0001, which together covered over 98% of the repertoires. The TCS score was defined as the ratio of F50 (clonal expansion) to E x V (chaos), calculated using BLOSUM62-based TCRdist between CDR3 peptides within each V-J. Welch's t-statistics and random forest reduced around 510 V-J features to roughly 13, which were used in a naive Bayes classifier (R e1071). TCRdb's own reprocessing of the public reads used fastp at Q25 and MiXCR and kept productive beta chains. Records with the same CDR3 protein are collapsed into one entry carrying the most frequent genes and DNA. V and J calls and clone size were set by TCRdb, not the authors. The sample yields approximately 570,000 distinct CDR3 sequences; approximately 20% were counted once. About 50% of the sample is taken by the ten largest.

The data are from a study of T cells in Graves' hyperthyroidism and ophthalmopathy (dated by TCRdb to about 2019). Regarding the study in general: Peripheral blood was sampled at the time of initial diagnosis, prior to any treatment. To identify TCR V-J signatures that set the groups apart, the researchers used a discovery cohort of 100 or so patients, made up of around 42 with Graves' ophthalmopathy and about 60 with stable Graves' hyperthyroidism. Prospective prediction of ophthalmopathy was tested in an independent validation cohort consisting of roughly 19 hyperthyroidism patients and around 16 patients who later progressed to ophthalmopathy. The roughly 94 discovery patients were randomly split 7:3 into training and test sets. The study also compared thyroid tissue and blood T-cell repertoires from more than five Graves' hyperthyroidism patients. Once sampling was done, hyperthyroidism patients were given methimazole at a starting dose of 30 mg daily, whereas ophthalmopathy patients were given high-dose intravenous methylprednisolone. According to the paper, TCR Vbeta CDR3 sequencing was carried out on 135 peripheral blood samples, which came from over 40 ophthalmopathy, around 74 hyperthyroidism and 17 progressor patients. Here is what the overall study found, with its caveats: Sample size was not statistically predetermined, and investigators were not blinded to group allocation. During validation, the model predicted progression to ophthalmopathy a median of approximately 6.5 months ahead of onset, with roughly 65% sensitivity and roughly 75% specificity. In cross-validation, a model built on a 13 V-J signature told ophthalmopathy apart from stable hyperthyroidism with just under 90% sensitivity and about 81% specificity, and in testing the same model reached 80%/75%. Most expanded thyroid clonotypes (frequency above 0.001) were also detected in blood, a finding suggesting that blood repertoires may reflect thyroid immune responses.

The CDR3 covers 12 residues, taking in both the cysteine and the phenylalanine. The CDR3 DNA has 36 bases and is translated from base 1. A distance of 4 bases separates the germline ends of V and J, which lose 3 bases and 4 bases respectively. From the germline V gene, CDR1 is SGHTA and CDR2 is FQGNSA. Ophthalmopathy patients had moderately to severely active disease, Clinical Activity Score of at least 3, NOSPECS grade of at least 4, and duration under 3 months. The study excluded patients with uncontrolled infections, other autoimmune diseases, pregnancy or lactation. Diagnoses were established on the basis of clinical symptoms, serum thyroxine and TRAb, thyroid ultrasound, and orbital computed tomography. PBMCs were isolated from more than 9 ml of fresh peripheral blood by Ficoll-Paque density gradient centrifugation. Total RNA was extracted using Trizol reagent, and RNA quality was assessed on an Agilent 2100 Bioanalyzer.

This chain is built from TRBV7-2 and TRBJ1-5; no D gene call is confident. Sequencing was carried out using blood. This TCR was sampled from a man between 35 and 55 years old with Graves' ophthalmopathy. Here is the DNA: TGTGCCAGCAGCTTCACGAATCAGCCCCAGCATTTT. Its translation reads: CASSFTNQPQHF.